These 5 T cell receptor beta chains came from one sample sequenced in a study of OX40 agonist ivuxolimab in advanced cancers. Generated by immunoSEQ multiplex PCR, the TCRdb table keeps only in-frame clones and is missing some. The repertoire holds 55,000 to 65,000 clones, with about 90% as singletons. The material was CD4+ or CD8+ T cells sorted from blood, obtained in a trial of the OX40 agonist ivuxolimab. Receptors were obtained from an adult with an advanced solid tumor such as melanoma, head and neck, liver or kidney cancer.

The gene calls are TRBV15 and TRBJ2-7, with 7 positions matching TRBD2. J gave up 0 bases and V 1 base, and 6 bases lay outside the gene matches. The CDR3 loop spans 16 amino acids. CDR1 LNHNV and CDR2 YYDKDF come from the germline V gene (reference sequence). The CDR3 nucleotides are TGTGCCACCAGCAGAGGATGGGGGGAGGGCTCCTACGAGCAGTACTTC. This encodes CATSRGWGEGSYEQYF.

The chain carries TRBV11-3 and TRBJ2-3; D ambiguous. The germline V gene has CDR1 SGHNT and CDR2 YENEEA. V lost 5 bases and J lost 6, with 9 bases in between. The CDR3 contains 12 residues. This chain's CDR3 is CASSQRYDTQYF. In DNA, the CDR3 is TGTGCCAGCAGCCAGAGATACGATACGCAGTATTTT.

This rearrangement joins TRBV25-1 to TRBJ2-5, with D possibly TRBD2 on 5 matching bases. The CDR3 contains 15 residues. In germline, CDR1 is MGHDK, CDR2 SYGVNS. V lost 2 bases, J lost 4 bases, and 14 bases lay in between. The chain's CDR3 is CASSEPGGGGETQYF. Here the CDR3 DNA reads TGTGCCAGCAGTGAACCTGGAGGAGGAGGAGAGACCCAGTACTTC.

V gene TRBV7-9 combines with J gene TRBJ2-3; 7 nucleotides agree with TRBD1. Germline values: CDR1 SEHNR, CDR2 FQNEAQ (reference sequence). V gave up 10 bases and J gave up 2 bases; unmatched junction bases: 12. The CDR3 extends over 15 amino acids. The CDR3 sequence is CATERGQTYTDTQYF. In DNA, the CDR3 is TGTGCCACCGAAAGGGGGCAGACATACACAGATACGCAGTATTTT. The full variable domain, its missing parts supplied by reference TRBV7-9 and TRBJ2-3, is DTGVSQNPRHKITKRGQNVTFRCDPISEHNRLYWYRQTLGQGPEFLTYFQNEAQLEKSRLLSDRFSAERPKGSFSTLEIQRTEQGDSAMYLCATERGQTYTDTQYFGPGTRLTVL.

The table lists this clone with a few counts. The rearrangement uses TRBV9 and TRBJ1-1; D is perhaps TRBD1 (5 bases). From germline, CDR1 is SGDLS and CDR2 YYNGEE. Trimming removed 1 base at V and 3 bases at J, with 7 bases between. The length of the CDR3 is 13 residues. The CDR3 loop is CASSVLGDTEAFF. The CDR3 DNA is TGTGCCAGCAGCGTATTGGGGGACACTGAAGCTTTCTTT.